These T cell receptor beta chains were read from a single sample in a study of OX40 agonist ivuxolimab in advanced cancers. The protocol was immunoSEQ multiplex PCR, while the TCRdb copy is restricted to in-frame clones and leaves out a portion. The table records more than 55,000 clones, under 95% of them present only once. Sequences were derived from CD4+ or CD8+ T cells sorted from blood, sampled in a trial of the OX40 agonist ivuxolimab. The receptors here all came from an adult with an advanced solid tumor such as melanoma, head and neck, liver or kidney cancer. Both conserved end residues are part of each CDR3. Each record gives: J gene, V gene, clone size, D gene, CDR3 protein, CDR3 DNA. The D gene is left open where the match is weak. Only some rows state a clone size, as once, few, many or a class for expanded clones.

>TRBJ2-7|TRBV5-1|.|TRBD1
CASSWDRGYEQYF
TGCGCCAGCAGCTGGGACAGGGGGTACGAGCAGTACTTC
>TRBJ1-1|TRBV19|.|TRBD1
CASSIDGSGTGTLRTEAFF
TGTGCCAGTAGTATAGATGGTTCTGGGACAGGGACCTTGAGGACTGAAGCTTTCTTT
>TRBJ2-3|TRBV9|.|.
CASSEATDTQYF
TGTGCCAGCAGCGAAGCCACAGATACGCAGTATTTT
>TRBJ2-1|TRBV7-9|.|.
CASSRSASSYNEQFF
TGTGCCAGCAGCCGGAGCGCCAGCTCCTACAATGAGCAGTTCTTC
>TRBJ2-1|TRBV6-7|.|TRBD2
CASNPGLAAYNEQFF
TGTGCCAGCAATCCGGGACTAGCGGCGTACAATGAGCAGTTCTTC
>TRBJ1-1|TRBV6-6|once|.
CASSSQDKFGAEAFF
TGTGCCAGCAGTTCCCAGGACAAATTCGGGGCTGAAGCTTTCTTT
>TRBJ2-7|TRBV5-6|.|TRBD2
CASSLIAGKQYF
TGTGCCAGCAGCCTTATAGCGGGGAAGCAGTACTTC
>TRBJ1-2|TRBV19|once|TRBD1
CASSEQGALGYTF
TGTGCCAGTAGCGAACAGGGGGCGCTTGGCTACACCTTC
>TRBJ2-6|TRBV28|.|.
CASSLFSAGANVLTF
TGTGCCAGCAGTTTATTTTCCGCTGGGGCCAACGTCCTGACTTTC
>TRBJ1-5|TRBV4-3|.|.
CASSQLQYSNQPQHF
TGCGCCAGCAGCCAACTACAGTATAGCAATCAGCCCCAGCATTTT
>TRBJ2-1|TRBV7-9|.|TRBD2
CASSLSSGSWAEQFF
TGTGCCAGCAGCTTATCTAGCGGGAGTTGGGCTGAGCAGTTCTTC
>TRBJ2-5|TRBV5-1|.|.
CASSFPGRIQETQYF
TGCGCCAGCAGCTTTCCGGGTCGAATACAAGAGACCCAGTACTTC
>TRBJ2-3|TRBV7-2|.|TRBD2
CASSLDGAGALFTDTQYF
TGTGCCAGCAGCTTAGATGGAGCGGGAGCGCTATTCACAGATACGCAGTATTTT
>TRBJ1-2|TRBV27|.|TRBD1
CASSSRQGEGYGYTF
TGTGCCAGCAGTTCCCGACAGGGGGAGGGCTATGGCTACACCTTC
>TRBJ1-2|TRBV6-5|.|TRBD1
CASSYSTGARGYTF
TGTGCCAGCAGTTATTCCACAGGGGCGCGGGGCTACACCTTC
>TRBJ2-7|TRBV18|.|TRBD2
CASSPRASGRESSYEQYF
TGTGCCAGCTCACCACGGGCTAGCGGGAGAGAGAGCTCCTACGAGCAGTACTTC
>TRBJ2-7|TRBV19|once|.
CASSLAWGAYEQYF
TGTGCCAGTAGTTTGGCGTGGGGGGCCTACGAGCAGTACTTC
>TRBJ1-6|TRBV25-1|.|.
CASSHLGSHNSPLHF
TGTGCCAGCAGTCATCTGGGCAGTCATAATTCACCCCTCCACTTT
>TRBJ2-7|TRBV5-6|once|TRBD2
CASSLAGGDEQYF
TGTGCCAGCAGCTTGGCCGGGGGGGACGAGCAGTACTTC
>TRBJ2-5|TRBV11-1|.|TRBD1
CASSGDREGETQYF
TGTGCCAGCAGCGGGGACAGGGAAGGAGAGACCCAGTACTTC
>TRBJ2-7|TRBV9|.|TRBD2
CASSVGASGIYEQYF
TGTGCCAGCAGCGTAGGCGCTAGCGGGATCTACGAGCAGTACTTC
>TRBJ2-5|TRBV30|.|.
CAWRPLGKTQETQYF
TGTGCCTGGCGTCCCCTAGGAAAAACCCAAGAGACCCAGTACTTC
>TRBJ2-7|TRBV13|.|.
CASSSKTGSYEQYF
TGTGCCAGCAGCTCTAAGACAGGCTCCTACGAGCAGTACTTC
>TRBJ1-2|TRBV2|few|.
CASSEAGGFYGYTF
TGTGCCAGCAGTGAAGCCGGTGGGTTCTATGGCTACACCTTC
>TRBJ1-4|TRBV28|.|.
CASSGGVGEKLFF
TGTGCCAGCAGCGGGGGCGTCGGTGAAAAACTGTTTTTT
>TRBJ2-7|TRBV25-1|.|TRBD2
CAASGDSYEQYF
TGTGCAGCTAGCGGGGACTCCTACGAGCAGTACTTC
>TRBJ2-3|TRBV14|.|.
CASSTRVRADTQYF
TGTGCCAGCAGTACCAGGGTCCGGGCAGATACGCAGTATTTT
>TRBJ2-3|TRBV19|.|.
CASTLEGVGTDTQYF
TGTGCCAGTACCCTAGAGGGAGTGGGCACAGATACGCAGTATTTT
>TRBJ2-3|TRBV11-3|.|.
CASSLEGGWADTQYF
TGTGCCAGCAGCTTAGAAGGGGGGTGGGCAGATACGCAGTATTTT
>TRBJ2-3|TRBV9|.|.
CASSERDTQYF
TGTGCCAGCAGCGAGCGTGATACGCAGTATTTT
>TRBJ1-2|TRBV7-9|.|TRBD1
CASSPGQGDGYGYTF
TGTGCCAGCAGCCCGGGACAGGGGGACGGGTATGGCTACACCTTC
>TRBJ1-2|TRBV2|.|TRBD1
CASSRTGPNYGYTF
TGTGCCAGCAGTAGGACAGGACCTAACTATGGCTACACCTTC
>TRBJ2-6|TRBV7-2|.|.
CAGGGSGANVLTF
TGTGCCGGGGGTGGCTCTGGGGCCAACGTCCTGACTTTC
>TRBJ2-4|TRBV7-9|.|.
CASSLGGAGNIQYF
TGTGCCAGCAGCTTAGGGGGGGCTGGAAACATTCAGTACTTC
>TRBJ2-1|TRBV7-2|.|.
CASRTIYNEQFF
TGTGCCAGCAGAACTATCTACAATGAGCAGTTCTTC
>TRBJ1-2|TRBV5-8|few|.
CATTREANGYTF
TGTGCCACGACGAGGGAAGCTAATGGCTACACCTTC
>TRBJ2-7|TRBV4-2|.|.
CASSQVSGNIYEQYF
TGTGCCAGCAGCCAAGTTTCCGGCAATATCTACGAGCAGTACTTC
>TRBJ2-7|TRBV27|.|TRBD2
CASSLVTSGRALGEQYF
TGTGCCAGCAGTTTAGTGACTAGCGGGAGGGCCCTGGGCGAGCAGTACTTC
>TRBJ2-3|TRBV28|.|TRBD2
CASSGGGRETSTDTQYF
TGTGCCAGCAGCGGGGGCGGGAGGGAGACTAGCACAGATACGCAGTATTTT
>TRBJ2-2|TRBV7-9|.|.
CASRQGGTGELFF
TGTGCCAGCAGACAGGGAGGGACCGGGGAGCTGTTTTTT
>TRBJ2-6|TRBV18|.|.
CASSLLQGFGANVLTF
TGTGCCAGCTCTCTATTACAGGGTTTTGGGGCCAACGTCCTGACTTTC
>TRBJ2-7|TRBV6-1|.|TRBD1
CASRRGRNFYEQYF
TGTGCCAGCAGGAGGGGGCGCAACTTTTACGAGCAGTACTTC
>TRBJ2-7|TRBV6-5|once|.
CASSDRAPGREQYF
TGTGCCAGCAGTGATAGGGCACCTGGGAGAGAGCAGTACTTC
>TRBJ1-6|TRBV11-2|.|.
CASSLNGLTLHF
TGTGCCAGCAGCTTAAACGGGTTGACCCTCCACTTT
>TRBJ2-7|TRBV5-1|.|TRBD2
CASSLAAGAYEQYF
TGCGCCAGCAGCTTGGCGGCGGGGGCCTACGAGCAGTACTTC
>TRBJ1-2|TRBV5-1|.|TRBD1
CASSSRDSSYGYTF
TGCGCCAGCAGCTCCCGGGACAGCTCTTATGGCTACACCTTC
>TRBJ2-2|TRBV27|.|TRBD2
CASSVAGLNTGELFF
TGTGCCAGCTCTGTAGCGGGGCTCAACACCGGGGAGCTGTTTTTT
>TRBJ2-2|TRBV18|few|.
CASSPSIGELFF
TGTGCCAGCTCACCGAGTATCGGGGAGCTGTTTTTT
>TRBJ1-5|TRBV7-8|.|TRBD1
CASSEGQGRFQHF
TGTGCCAGCAGCGAAGGACAGGGAAGATTCCAGCATTTT
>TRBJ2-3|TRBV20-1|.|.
CSGVRTDTQYF
TGCAGTGGGGTGCGCACAGATACGCAGTATTTT